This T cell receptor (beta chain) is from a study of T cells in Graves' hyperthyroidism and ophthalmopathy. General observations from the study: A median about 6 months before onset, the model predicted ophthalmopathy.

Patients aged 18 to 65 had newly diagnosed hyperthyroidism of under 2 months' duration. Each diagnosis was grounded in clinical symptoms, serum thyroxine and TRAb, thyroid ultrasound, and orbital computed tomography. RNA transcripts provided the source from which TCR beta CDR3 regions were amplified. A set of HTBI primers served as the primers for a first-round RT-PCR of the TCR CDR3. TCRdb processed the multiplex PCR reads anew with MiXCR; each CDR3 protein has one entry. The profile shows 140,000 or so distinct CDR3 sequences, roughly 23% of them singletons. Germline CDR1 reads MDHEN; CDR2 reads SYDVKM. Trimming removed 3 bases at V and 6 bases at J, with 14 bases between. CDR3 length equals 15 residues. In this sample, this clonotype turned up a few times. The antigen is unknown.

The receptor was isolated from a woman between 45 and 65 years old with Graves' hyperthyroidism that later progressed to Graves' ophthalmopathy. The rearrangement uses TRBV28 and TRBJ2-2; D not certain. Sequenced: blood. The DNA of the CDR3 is TGTGCCAGCAGTTTCACGACATATGGGTCCGGGGAGCTGTTTTTT. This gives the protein CASSFTTYGSGELFF. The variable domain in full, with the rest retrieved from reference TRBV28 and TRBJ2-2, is DVKVTQSSRYLVKRTGEKVFLECVQDMDHENMFWYRQDPGLGLRLIYFSYDVKMKEKGDIPEGYSVSREKKERFSLILESASTNQTSMYLCASSFTTYGSGELFFGEGSRLTVL.